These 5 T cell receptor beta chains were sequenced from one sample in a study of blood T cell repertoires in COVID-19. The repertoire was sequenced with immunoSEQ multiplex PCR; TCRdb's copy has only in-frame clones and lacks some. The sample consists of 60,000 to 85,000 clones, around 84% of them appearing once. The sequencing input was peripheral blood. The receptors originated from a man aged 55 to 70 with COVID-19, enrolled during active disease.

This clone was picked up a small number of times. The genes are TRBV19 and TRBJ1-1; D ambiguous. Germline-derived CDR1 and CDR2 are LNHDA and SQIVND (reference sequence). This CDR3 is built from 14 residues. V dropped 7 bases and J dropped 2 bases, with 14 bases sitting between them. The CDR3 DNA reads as TGTGCCAGTATTAAACAGTCCAGAAACACTGAAGCTTTCTTT. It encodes CASIKQSRNTEAFF. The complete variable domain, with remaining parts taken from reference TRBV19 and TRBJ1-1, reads DGGITQSPKYLFRKEGQNVTLSCEQNLNHDAMYWYRQDPGQGLRLIYYSQIVNDFQKGDIAEGYSVSREKKESFPLTVTSAQKNPTAFYLCASIKQSRNTEAFFGQGTRLTVV.

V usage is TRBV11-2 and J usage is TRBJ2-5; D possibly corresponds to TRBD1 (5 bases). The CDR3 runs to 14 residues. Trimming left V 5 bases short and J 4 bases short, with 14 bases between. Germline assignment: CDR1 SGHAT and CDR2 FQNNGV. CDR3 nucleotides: TGTGCCAGCAGCCGACCCCAGGGTAGAGAGACCCAGTACTTC. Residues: CASSRPQGRETQYF.

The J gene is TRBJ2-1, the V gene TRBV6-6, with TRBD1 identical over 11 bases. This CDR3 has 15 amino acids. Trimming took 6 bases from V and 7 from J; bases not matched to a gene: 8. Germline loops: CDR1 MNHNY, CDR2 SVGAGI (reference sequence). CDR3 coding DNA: TGTGCCAGCAGGGACGGACAGGGGGCATTAAATGAGCAGTTCTTC. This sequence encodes CASRDGQGALNEQFF.

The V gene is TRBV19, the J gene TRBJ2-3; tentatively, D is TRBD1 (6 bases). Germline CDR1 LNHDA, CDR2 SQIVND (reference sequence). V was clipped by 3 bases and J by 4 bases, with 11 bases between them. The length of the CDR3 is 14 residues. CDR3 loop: CASSILQGSDTQYF. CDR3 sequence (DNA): TGTGCCAGTAGTATTCTACAGGGTTCAGATACGCAGTATTTT.

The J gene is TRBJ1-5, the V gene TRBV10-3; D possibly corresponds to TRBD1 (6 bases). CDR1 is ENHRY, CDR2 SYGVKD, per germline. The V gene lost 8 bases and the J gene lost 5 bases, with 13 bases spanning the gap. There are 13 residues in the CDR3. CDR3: CAIGGHLDQPQHF. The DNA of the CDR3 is TGTGCCATCGGGGGACACCTAGATCAGCCCCAGCATTTT.